This TCR beta chain emerged from a study of response to subunit inactivated influenza vaccine. TCRdb fed the RT-PCR reads into MiXCR, producing one record per CDR3 protein. The repertoire consists of over 400,000 distinct CDR3 sequences, with around 9.9% occurring once and the leading ten covering about 12%. Germline loops: CDR1 ENHRY, CDR2 SYGVKD. The V and J ends lost 8 bases and 4 bases, in that order; junction bases with no gene match: 8. The CDR3 contains 13 residues. Overall study findings and caveats: Every seasonal influenza vaccination brings in few new T cells, the authors suggested.

This clonotype was seen ten or more times. Its antigen is as yet unknown. The chain carries TRBV10-3 and TRBJ2-7; 7 bases align to TRBD2. The clonotype comes from a man over 45 who received an inactivated influenza vaccine. Here the sequenced sample was PBMCs from blood, taken more than 35 days after vaccination. The CDR3 sequence is CAIGEGRAYEQYF. CDR3 coding DNA: TGTGCCATCGGGGAGGGCCGAGCTTACGAGCAGTACTTC.